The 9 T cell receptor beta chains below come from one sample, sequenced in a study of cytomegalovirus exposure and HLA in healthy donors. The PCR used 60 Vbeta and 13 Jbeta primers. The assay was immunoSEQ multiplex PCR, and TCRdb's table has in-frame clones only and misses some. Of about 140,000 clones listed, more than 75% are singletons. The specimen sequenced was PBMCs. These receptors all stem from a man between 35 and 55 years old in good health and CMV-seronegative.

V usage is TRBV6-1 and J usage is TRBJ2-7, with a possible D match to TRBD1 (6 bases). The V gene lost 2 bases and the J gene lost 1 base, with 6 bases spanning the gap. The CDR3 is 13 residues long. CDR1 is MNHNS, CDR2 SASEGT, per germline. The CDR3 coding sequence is TGTGCCAGCAGTGAAACAGGGTCCTACGAGCAGTACTTC. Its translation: CASSETGSYEQYF.

The DNA for the CDR3 is TGTGCCAGCAGCCAAGATATCCGAATAGGCACAGATACGCAGTATTTT. This translates into CASSQDIRIGTDTQYF. The V and J genes are TRBV4-2 and TRBJ2-3, with D unresolved. Germline assignment: CDR1 LGHNA and CDR2 YNFKEQ. The V gene lost 0 bases and the J gene lost 1 base, with 11 bases spanning the gap. The CDR3 is 16 residues long.

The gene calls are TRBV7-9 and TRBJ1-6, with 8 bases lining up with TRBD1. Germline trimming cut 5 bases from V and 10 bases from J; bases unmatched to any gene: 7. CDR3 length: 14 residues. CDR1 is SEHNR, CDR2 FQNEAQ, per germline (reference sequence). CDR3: CASSQGQGRSPLHF. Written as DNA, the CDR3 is TGTGCCAGCAGCCAAGGACAGGGACGCTCACCCCTCCACTTT.

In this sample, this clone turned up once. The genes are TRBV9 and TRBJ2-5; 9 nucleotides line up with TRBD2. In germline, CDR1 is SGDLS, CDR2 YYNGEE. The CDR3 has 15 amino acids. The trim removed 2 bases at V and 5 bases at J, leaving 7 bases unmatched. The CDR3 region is CASSVAGGAWETQYF. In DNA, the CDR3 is TGTGCCAGCAGCGTCGCGGGGGGGGCTTGGGAGACCCAGTACTTC.

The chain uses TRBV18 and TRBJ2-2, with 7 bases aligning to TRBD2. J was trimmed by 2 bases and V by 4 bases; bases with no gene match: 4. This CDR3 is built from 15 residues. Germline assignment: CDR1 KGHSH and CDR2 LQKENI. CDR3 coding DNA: TGTGCCAGCTCACAAACTAGCGTTAACACCGGGGAGCTGTTTTTT. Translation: CASSQTSVNTGELFF.

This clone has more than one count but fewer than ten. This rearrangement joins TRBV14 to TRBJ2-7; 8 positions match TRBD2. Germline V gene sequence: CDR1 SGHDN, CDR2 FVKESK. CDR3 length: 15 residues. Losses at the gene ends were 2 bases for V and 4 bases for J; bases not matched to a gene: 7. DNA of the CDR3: TGTGCCAGCAGCCAACTGGCGGGGGGAGTGTACGAGCAGTACTTC. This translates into CASSQLAGGVYEQYF.

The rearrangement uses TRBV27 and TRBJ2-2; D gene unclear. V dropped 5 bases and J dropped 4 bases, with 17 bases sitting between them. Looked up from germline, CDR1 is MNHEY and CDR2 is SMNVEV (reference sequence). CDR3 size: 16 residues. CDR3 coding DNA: TGTGCCAGCAGTATCGATCTAGAGCGTAGCACCGGGGAGCTGTTTTTT. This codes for CASSIDLERSTGELFF.

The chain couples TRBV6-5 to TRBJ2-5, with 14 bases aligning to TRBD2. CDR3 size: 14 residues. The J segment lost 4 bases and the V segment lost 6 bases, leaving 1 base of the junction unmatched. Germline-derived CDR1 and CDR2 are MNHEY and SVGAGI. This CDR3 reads CASRGLAGVETQYF. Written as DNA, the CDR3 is TGTGCCAGCAGGGGACTAGCGGGAGTAGAGACCCAGTACTTC.

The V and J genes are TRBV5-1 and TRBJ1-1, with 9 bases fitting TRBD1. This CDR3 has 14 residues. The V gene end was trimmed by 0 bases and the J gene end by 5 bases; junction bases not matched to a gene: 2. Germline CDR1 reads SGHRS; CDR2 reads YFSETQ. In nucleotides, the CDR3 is TGCGCCAGCAGCTTGGACAGGGGGCGAACTGAAGCTTTCTTT. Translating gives CASSLDRGRTEAFF.